Below, one T cell receptor beta chain is given with its context. Its antigen is as yet unknown. Germline CDR1 reads MRHNA; CDR2 reads SNTAGT. V lost 6 bases and J 4 bases, leaving 15 bases between the germline ends. The CDR3 is made up of 14 amino acids. Method: immunoSEQ multiplex PCR; TCRdb's copy keeps in-frame clones and lacks some. Among around 29,000 clones listed, 65% to 85% were seen once. Described time point: week 23, last vaccination. Doses of 300 ug of mutant IDH1 20-mer peptide were given with topical imiquimod. This sample is part of a study of a mutant IDH1 vaccine in newly diagnosed glioma. Study summary: Patients received vaccination from 4-6 weeks after radiotherapy alone, or with temozolomide cycles. Of the patients given treatment, approximately 62% were male and around 40% were female, and a mean age of roughly 40 years was recorded. Regarding the study as a whole: Apparently unrelated to pseudoprogression were changes in the top peripheral T cell clonotypes. Vaccine-induced immune responses were detected in roughly 93% of patients.

The TCR comes from a woman under 30 with glioma. The V gene is TRBV6-4, the J gene TRBJ1-2; D is unclear. This specimen consisted of PBMCs, obtained from a glioma patient whose treatment included an IDH1 peptide vaccine. The CDR3 reads CASRTAAGSYGYTF. The DNA of the CDR3 is TGTGCCAGCAGGACCGCCGCGGGGAGCTATGGCTACACCTTC.